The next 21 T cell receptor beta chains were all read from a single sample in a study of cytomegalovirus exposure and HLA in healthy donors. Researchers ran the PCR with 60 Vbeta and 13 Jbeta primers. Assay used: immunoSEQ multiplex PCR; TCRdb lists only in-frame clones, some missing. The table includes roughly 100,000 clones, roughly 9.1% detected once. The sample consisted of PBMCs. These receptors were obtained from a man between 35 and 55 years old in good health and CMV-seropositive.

CDR3: CASSGAVGAFF. CDR3 DNA: TGTGCCAGCAGCGGGGCTGTTGGGGCTTTCTTT. This chain joins TRBV7-9 and TRBJ1-1; weak D call: TRBD1 (5 bases). The CDR3 extends over 11 amino acids. V was cut by 5 bases and J by 11 bases, with 12 bases left in between. Germline loops: CDR1 SEHNR, CDR2 FQNEAQ (reference sequence).

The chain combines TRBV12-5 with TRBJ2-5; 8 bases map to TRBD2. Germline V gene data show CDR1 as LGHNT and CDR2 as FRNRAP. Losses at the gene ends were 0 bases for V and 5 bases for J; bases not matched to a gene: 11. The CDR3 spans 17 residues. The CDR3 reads CASGLVIAGFTLETQYF. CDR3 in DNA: TGTGCTAGTGGTTTGGTTATAGCGGGATTTACTTTGGAGACCCAGTACTTC.

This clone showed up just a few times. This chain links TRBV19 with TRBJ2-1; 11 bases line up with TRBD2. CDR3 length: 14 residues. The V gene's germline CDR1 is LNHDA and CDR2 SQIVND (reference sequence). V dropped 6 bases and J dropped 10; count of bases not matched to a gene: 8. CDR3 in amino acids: CASRVAGGPEEQFF. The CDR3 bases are TGTGCCAGTAGGGTAGCGGGAGGGCCAGAGGAGCAGTTCTTC.

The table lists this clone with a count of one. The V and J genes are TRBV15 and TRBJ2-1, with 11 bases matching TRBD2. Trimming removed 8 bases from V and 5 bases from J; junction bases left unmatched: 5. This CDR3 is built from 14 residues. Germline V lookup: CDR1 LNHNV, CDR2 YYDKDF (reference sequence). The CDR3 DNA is TGTGCCACCTTGGGGACTAGCGGAAACAATGAGCAGTTCTTC. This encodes CATLGTSGNNEQFF.

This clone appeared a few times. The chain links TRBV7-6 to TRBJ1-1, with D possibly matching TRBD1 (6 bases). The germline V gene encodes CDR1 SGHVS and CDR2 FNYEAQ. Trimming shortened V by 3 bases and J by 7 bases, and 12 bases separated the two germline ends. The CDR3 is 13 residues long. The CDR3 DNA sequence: TGTGCCAGCAGCTTGGGGGCCTGGCGTGAAGCTTTCTTT. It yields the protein CASSLGAWREAFF. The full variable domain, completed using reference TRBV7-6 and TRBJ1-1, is GAGVSQSPRYKVTKRGQDVALRCDPISGHVSLYWYRQALGQGPEFLTYFNYEAQQDKSGLPNDRFSAERPEGSISTLTIQRTEQRDSAMYRCASSLGAWREAFFGQGTRLTVV.

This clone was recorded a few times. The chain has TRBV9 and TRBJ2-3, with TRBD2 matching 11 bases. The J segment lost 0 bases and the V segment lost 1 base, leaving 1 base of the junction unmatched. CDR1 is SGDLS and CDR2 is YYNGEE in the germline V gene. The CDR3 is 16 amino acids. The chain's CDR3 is CASSVLAGGSTDTQYF. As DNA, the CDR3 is TGTGCCAGCAGCGTACTAGCGGGGGGAAGCACAGATACGCAGTATTTT.

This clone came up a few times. CDR3 residues: CASSIWDRKAFF. CDR3 bases: TGTGCCAGTAGTATTTGGGACAGGAAAGCTTTCTTT. This chain links TRBV19 with TRBJ1-1; 8 nucleotides line up with TRBD1. With 3 bases clipped from V and 9 bases from J, the junction kept 3 bases outside the gene matches. Germline V gene sequence: CDR1 LNHDA, CDR2 SQIVND (reference sequence). The CDR3 totals 12 residues.

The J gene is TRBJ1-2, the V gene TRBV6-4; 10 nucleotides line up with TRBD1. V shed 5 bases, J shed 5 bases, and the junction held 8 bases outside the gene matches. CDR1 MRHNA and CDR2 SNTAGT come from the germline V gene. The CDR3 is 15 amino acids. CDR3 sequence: CASSTESGQGYGYTF. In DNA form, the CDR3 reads TGTGCCAGCAGTACAGAATCGGGACAGGGGTATGGCTACACCTTC.

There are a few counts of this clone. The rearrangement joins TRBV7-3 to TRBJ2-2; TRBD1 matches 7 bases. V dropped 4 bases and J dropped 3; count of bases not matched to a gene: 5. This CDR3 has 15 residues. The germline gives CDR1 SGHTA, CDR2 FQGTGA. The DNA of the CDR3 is TGTGCCAGCAGCTCGAAACAGGGGTACACCGGGGAGCTGTTTTTT. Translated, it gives CASSSKQGYTGELFF.

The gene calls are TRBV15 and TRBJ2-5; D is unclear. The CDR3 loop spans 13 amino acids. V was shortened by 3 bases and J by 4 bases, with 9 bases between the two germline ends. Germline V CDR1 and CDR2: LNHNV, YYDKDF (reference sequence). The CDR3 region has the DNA TGTGCCACCAGCAGGAACTACCCAGAGACCCAGTACTTC. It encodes CATSRNYPETQYF.

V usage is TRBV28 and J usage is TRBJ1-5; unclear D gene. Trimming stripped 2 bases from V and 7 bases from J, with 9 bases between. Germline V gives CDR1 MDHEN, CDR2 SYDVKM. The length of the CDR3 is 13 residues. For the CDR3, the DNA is TGTGCCAGCAGTTTAGGCGGTTGGCAGCCCCAGCATTTT. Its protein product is CASSLGGWQPQHF.

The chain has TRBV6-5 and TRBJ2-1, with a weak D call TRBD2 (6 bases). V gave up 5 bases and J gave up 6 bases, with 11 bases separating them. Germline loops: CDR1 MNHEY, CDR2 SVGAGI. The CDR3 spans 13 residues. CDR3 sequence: CASSRGTANEQFF. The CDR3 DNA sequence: TGTGCCAGCAGTCGAGGGACTGCCAATGAGCAGTTCTTC.

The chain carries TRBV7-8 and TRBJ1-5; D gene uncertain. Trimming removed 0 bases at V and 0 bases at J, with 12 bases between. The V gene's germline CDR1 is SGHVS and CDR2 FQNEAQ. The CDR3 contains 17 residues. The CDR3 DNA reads TGTGCCAGCAGCTTAGCGCGAGTCCCAACTAGCAATCAGCCCCAGCATTTT. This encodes CASSLARVPTSNQPQHF.

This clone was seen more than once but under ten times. The CDR3 loop is CASRRKEGRTLFYGYTF. The CDR3 DNA is TGTGCCTCCCGAAGAAAGGAAGGGAGAACCCTTTTCTACGGCTACACCTTC. The chain has TRBV30 and TRBJ1-2, with D hard to call. Trimming removed 7 bases at V and 8 bases at J, with 32 bases between. Germline lookup yields CDR1 GTSNPN and CDR2 SVGIG (reference sequence). CDR3 length equals 17 residues.

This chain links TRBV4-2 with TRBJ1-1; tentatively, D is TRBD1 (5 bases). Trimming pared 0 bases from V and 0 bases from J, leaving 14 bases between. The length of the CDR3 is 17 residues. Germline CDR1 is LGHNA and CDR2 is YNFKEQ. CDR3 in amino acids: CASSQEAGNGMNTEAFF. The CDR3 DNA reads TGTGCCAGCAGCCAAGAGGCAGGGAATGGCATGAACACTGAAGCTTTCTTT.

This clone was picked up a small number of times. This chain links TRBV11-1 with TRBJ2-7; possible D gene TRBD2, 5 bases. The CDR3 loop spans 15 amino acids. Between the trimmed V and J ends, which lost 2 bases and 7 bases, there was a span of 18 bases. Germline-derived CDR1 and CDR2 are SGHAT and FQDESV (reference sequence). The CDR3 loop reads CASSLTTNHGEEQYF. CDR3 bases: TGTGCCAGCAGCTTAACCACCAACCACGGGGAGGAGCAGTACTTC.

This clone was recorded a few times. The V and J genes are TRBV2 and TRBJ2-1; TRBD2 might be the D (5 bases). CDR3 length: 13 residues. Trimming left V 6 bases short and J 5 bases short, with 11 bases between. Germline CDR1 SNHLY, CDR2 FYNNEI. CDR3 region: CASSGGSNNEQFF. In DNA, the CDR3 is TGTGCCAGCAGCGGTGGGAGCAACAATGAGCAGTTCTTC.

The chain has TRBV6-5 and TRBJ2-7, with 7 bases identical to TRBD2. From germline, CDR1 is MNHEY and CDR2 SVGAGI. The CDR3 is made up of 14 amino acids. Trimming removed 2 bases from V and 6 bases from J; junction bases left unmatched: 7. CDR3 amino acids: CASSYAERDFEQYF. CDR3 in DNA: TGTGCCAGCAGTTACGCTGAGCGGGATTTCGAGCAGTACTTC.

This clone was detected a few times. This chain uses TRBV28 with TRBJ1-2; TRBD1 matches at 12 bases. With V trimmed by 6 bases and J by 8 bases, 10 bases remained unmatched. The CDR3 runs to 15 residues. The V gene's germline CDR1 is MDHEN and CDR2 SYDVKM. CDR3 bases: TGTGCCAGCAGATTAACCGGGACAGGGGGCGAGGGCTACACCTTC. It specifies CASRLTGTGGEGYTF.

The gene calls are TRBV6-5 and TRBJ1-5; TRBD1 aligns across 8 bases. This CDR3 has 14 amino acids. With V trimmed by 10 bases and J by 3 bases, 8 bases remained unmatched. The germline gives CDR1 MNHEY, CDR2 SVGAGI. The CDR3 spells CATTGTGHNQPQHF. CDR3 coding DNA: TGTGCCACAACTGGGACAGGCCACAATCAGCCCCAGCATTTT.

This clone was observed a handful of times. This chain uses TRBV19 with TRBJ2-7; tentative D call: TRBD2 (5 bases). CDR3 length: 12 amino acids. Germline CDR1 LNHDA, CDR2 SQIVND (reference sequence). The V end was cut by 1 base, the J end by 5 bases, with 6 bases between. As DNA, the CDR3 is TGTGCCAGTAGTATAGCGGGGAACGAGCAGTACTTC. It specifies CASSIAGNEQYF.